One sample yielded the 5 T cell receptor beta chains listed below, sequenced in a study of blood T cell repertoires in COVID-19. Repertoires were generated with immunoSEQ multiplex PCR, while TCRdb's copy carries only in-frame clones and drops some. Of approximately 60,000 clones in the sample, about four fifths were seen once. Sequencing was performed on peripheral blood. All receptors derive from an older woman with acute or convalescent COVID-19.

The chain combines TRBV30 with TRBJ2-2, with 9 bases that match TRBD1. V lost 0 bases, J lost 6 bases, and 8 bases stayed unmatched. The germline gives CDR1 GTSNPN, CDR2 SVGIG (reference sequence). The CDR3 runs to 16 residues. CDR3 residues: CAWSVLGDRAAGELFF. The CDR3 DNA follows: TGTGCCTGGAGTGTACTTGGGGACAGGGCGGCCGGGGAGCTGTTTTTT.

This CDR3 reads CATSKGAAQETQYF. CDR3 coding DNA: TGTGCCACCAGTAAGGGAGCGGCCCAAGAGACCCAGTACTTC. V is TRBV24-1 and J is TRBJ2-5, with D tentatively TRBD2 (5 bases). The germline gives CDR1 KGHDR, CDR2 SFDVKD. The length of the CDR3 is 14 residues. Trimming left V 6 bases short and J 1 base short, with 11 bases between.

The chain couples TRBV2 to TRBJ1-1, with D possibly matching TRBD1 (6 bases). The CDR3 totals 13 residues. Trimming stripped 7 bases from V and 3 bases from J, with 12 bases between. The germline CDR1 and CDR2 sequences are SNHLY and FYNNEI. In DNA form, the CDR3 reads TGTGCCAGCAAAGGAGAGGGGGACACTGAAGCTTTCTTT. This sequence encodes CASKGEGDTEAFF.

This chain connects TRBV5-4 to TRBJ2-7; 12 bases match TRBD1. The CDR3 loop spans 15 amino acids. CDR1 is SGHNT and CDR2 is YYREEE in the germline V gene (reference sequence). V gave up 1 base and J gave up 5 bases; unmatched junction bases: 4. The CDR3, as DNA: TGTGCCAGCAGCTTGAGGGGGACAGGGGGCCACGAGCAGTACTTC. Its translation is CASSLRGTGGHEQYF.

This sequence joins TRBV30 and TRBJ2-3, with 8 bases matching TRBD1. Germline V gives CDR1 GTSNPN, CDR2 SVGIG (reference sequence). CDR3 size: 14 residues. J was trimmed by 3 bases and V by 2 bases; bases with no gene match: 4. CDR3 DNA sequence: TGTGCCTGGAGTTTTACAGGGGGTACAGATACGCAGTATTTT. Protein sequence: CAWSFTGGTDTQYF.